The 20 T cell receptor beta chains presented below share a single source sample, sequenced in a study of technical replicates of blood from a few donors. TCRdb keeps only in-frame clones here, not all; method: immunoSEQ multiplex PCR. The sample lists tens of thousands of clones, around 90% occurring once. The source material was T cells isolated from PBMCs. The receptors were gathered from a human donor in good health. Some clones in this sample may be carry-over from other donors' samples.

CDR3 nucleotides: TGTGCCAGCAGCGTAGCGATAACTAGCACAGATACGCAGTATTTT. Protein sequence: CASSVAITSTDTQYF. This sequence joins TRBV9 and TRBJ2-3; D is unclear. This CDR3 has 15 residues. The germline V gene encodes CDR1 SGDLS and CDR2 YYNGEE. V lost 0 bases and J 0 bases, leaving 8 bases between the germline ends.

The chain employs TRBV5-4 and TRBJ2-1; 9 bases fit TRBD1. J was trimmed by 2 bases and V by 4 bases; bases with no gene match: 1. The CDR3 is made up of 14 amino acids. Germline V gene data show CDR1 as SGHNT and CDR2 as YYREEE (reference sequence). CDR3 protein: CASSDRGTYNEQFF. The DNA of the CDR3 is TGTGCCAGCAGCGACAGGGGGACCTACAATGAGCAGTTCTTC.

J is TRBJ2-3 and V is TRBV5-1; 11 bases line up with TRBD2. The CDR3 is made up of 18 amino acids. Germline CDR1 is SGHRS and CDR2 is YFSETQ. V gave up 0 bases and J gave up 4 bases; unmatched junction bases: 10. This chain's CDR3 is CASSLAYVLAGVADTQYF. CDR3 in DNA: TGCGCCAGCAGCTTGGCATATGTACTAGCGGGAGTTGCAGATACGCAGTATTTT.

This chain connects TRBV6-5 to TRBJ2-7; TRBD2 might be the D (6 bases). V lost 4 bases and J lost 5, with 12 bases in between. The germline V gene has CDR1 MNHEY and CDR2 SVGAGI. The CDR3 runs 13 residues. CDR3 nucleotides: TGTGCCAGCAGTTCCGTGACTAGTCACGAGCAGTACTTC. The encoded protein is CASSSVTSHEQYF.

The table lists this clone with a count of one. The chain is built from TRBV9 and TRBJ1-2; tentative D call: TRBD1 (5 bases). V dropped 0 bases and J dropped 6 bases, with 12 bases sitting between them. Germline CDR1 is SGDLS and CDR2 is YYNGEE. There are 14 residues in the CDR3. CDR3 coding DNA: TGTGCCAGCAGCGTAGGACAGTTTGCGGATGGCTACACCTTC. Translation: CASSVGQFADGYTF.

The chain couples TRBV29-1 to TRBJ1-2; 11 bases are a match to TRBD1. This CDR3 comprises 14 residues. Germline V lookup: CDR1 SQVTM, CDR2 ANQGSEA. J gave up 4 bases and V 4 bases, and 5 bases lay outside the gene matches. In nucleotides, the CDR3 is TGCAGCGTTGTCAGGACAGGGGGCATCTATGGCTACACCTTC. Its protein is CSVVRTGGIYGYTF.

The genes are TRBV20-1 and TRBJ2-5, with unresolved D. The CDR3 extends over 11 amino acids. Trimming removed 5 bases from V and 7 bases from J, with 11 bases in between. Germline lookup yields CDR1 DFQATT and CDR2 SNEGSKA (reference sequence). The CDR3 sequence: CSAVRSGTQYF. For the CDR3, the DNA is TGCAGTGCTGTCCGCTCCGGGACCCAGTACTTC.

The rearrangement links TRBV6-5 to TRBJ2-1; 14 bases match TRBD2. Germline lookup yields CDR1 MNHEY and CDR2 SVGAGI. The V segment lost 7 bases and the J segment 7 bases; nucleotides outside the gene matches: 3. The CDR3 is 14 amino acids. The CDR3 DNA follows: TGTGCCAGCATGGGACTAGCGGGAGTAAATGAGCAGTTCTTC. This translates into CASMGLAGVNEQFF.

The chain recombines TRBV21-1 with TRBJ1-4; no check of the table's D call, TRBD1, against the DNA was made. TRBV21-1 is assigned pseudogene status. The CDR3 runs to 16 residues. CDR3 sequence reads: CASSKVGQGGDEKLFF. CDR3 bases: TGTGCCAGCAGCAAAGTGGGGCAGGGCGGAGATGAAAAACTGTTTTTT.

The J gene is TRBJ1-3, the V gene TRBV9, with 9 bases lining up with TRBD1. Germline-derived CDR1 and CDR2 are SGDLS and YYNGEE. Losses at the gene ends were 0 bases for V and 0 bases for J; bases not matched to a gene: 16. The CDR3 covers 21 residues. In DNA, the CDR3 is TGTGCCAGCAGCGTAGCCGACGATCCTGGGACAGGGAAGAACTCTGGAAACACCATATATTTT. Amino acids: CASSVADDPGTGKNSGNTIYF.

The genes are TRBV18 and TRBJ2-2; 9 nucleotides line up with TRBD1. This CDR3 is 17 amino acids long. Per the germline V gene, CDR1 is KGHSH and CDR2 is LQKENI. The junction had 8 bases not matched to a gene; V was cut back by 2 bases and J by 4 bases. The CDR3 region is CASSPTRTGDSTGELFF. As DNA, the CDR3 is TGTGCCAGCTCACCAACTCGGACAGGGGATAGCACCGGGGAGCTGTTTTTT.

J is TRBJ2-1 and V is TRBV27; 14 bases agree with TRBD2. The germline V gene has CDR1 MNHEY and CDR2 SMNVEV (reference sequence). The CDR3 loop spans 19 amino acids. Germline trimming cut 5 bases from V and 3 bases from J; bases unmatched to any gene: 12. Written as DNA, the CDR3 is TGTGCCAGCAGTACGACCGGGACTAGCGGGAGTAGGCTCTACAATGAGCAGTTCTTC. Translated, it gives CASSTTGTSGSRLYNEQFF.

The rearrangement links TRBV4-1 to TRBJ1-1; D not certain. This CDR3 comprises 14 residues. Per germline, CDR1 MGHRA and CDR2 YSYEKL. Trimming removed 4 bases from V and 7 bases from J, with 16 bases in between. CDR3 nucleotides: TGCGCCAGCAGCCCCCCCCTAATTATTGGTGAAGCTTTCTTT. Its translation is CASSPPLIIGEAFF.

The chain carries TRBV2 and TRBJ1-1; D not resolved. The V gene's germline CDR1 is SNHLY and CDR2 FYNNEI. With 7 bases removed from V and 3 bases from J, the gap between germline ends came to 6 bases. The CDR3 is 11 amino acids. The CDR3 here is CASNRDTEAFF. CDR3 DNA sequence: TGTGCCAGCAACCGGGACACTGAAGCTTTCTTT.

CDR3 sequence (DNA): TGCGCCAGCAGTGAGGCCCCCACAGGATACTACTACGAGCAGTACTTC. Protein sequence: CASSEAPTGYYYEQYF. V and J are TRBV10-2 and TRBJ2-7; tentatively, D is TRBD1 (5 bases). This CDR3 is built from 16 residues. Germline-derived CDR1 and CDR2 are WSHSY and SAAADI. Trimming cost V 2 bases and J 3 bases, with 17 bases left between them.

J is TRBJ2-7 and V is TRBV5-4; the match to TRBD1 covers 7 bases. The J segment lost 6 bases and the V segment lost 4 bases, leaving 13 bases of the junction unmatched. This CDR3 region has 15 residues. The V gene's germline CDR1 is SGHNT and CDR2 YYREEE (reference sequence). The CDR3 DNA reads as TGTGCCAGCAGCCCCGACAGGGTACGGGCAGGCGAGCAGTACTTC. Its translation is CASSPDRVRAGEQYF.

This clone was counted a few times. This chain uses TRBV7-9 with TRBJ1-3; unclear D gene. The CDR3 has 13 residues. Germline lookup yields CDR1 SEHNR and CDR2 FQNEAQ (reference sequence). The V end lost 6 bases, the J end lost 0 bases, and 6 bases lay between the germline ends. Here the CDR3 DNA reads TGTGCCAGCAGACAGTCCTCTGGAAACACCATATATTTT. Translating it yields CASRQSSGNTIYF.

The chain carries TRBV19 and TRBJ1-3, with D uncertain. This CDR3 comprises 15 residues. Germline CDR1 LNHDA, CDR2 SQIVND (reference sequence). V gave up 1 base and J gave up 0 bases, with 7 bases separating them. The CDR3 loop is CASSIGRNSGNTIYF. The CDR3, as DNA: TGTGCCAGTAGTATAGGGAGAAACTCTGGAAACACCATATATTTT.

The rearrangement links TRBV7-2 to TRBJ2-7, with 9 bases fitting TRBD2. The CDR3 contains 19 residues. V shed 0 bases and J 5 bases; nucleotides not matched to a gene: 17. The germline V gene has CDR1 SGHTA and CDR2 FQGNSA. The CDR3 loop is CASSLALAGVGPDPNEQYF. The CDR3 bases are TGTGCCAGCAGCTTAGCTTTAGCGGGAGTTGGTCCAGACCCCAACGAGCAGTACTTC.

The chain links TRBV7-2 to TRBJ2-1; 7 nucleotides line up with TRBD2. Germline CDR1 and CDR2: SGHTA and FQGNSA. V was clipped by 2 bases and J by 2 bases; unmatched bases: 3. There are 15 residues in the CDR3. The CDR3 nucleotides are TGTGCCAGCAGCTTAAGCGGGAACACCTACAATGAGCAGTTCTTC. As protein: CASSLSGNTYNEQFF.